This T cell receptor beta chain was sequenced in a study of vaccination and CD4 T cells after COVID-19. Overall study context: The convalescent population consisted of six males and four females, two of whom were of Hispanic ethnicity. Every participant had a vaccine, which was either BNT162b2 or mRNA-1273, given in two doses. Each control was exposed to a CEFX pool, an HIV-1 Nef pool, or no peptide at all.

The CDR3 totals 15 residues. Germline CDR1 and CDR2: GTSNPN and SVGIG (reference sequence). V was cut by 0 bases and J by 7 bases, with 16 bases left in between. The Oncomine TCR Beta short-read assay sequenced DNA from cultured CD4+ T cells. TCRdb itself ran the PCR reads through MiXCR, one entry per CDR3 protein. The sample comprises around 20,000 distinct CDR3 sequences, around 60% of which are singletons, and approximately 7% rests with the top ten. As to this clonotype: What it binds is not known.

Indicated treatment: approximately 11-day PBMC culture with coronavirus spike peptide pools or control peptides (ViraFEST assay). The rearrangement uses TRBV30 and TRBJ1-5; D may be TRBD1 (5 bases). Sequencing used CD4+ T cells from blood, cultured in vitro, obtained before SARS-CoV-2 vaccination. The TCR was taken from a human donor who had recovered from COVID-19. CDR3 in DNA: TGTGCCTGGAGTGTTCCCACCAGGGATGACCAGCCCCAGCATTTT. Its protein product is CAWSVPTRDDQPQHF.